These T cell receptor beta chains were read from a single sample in a study of T cell responses to AZD1222 COVID-19 vaccine. TCRdb's table, derived via immunoSEQ multiplex PCR, lists solely in-frame clones and lacks some. The table shows around 200,000 clones, with 90% to 95% occurring only once. The source was peripheral blood, collected 28 days after the second dose of the MenACWY control vaccine. The receptors were gathered from an adult who received the MenACWY meningococcal vaccine as a control. CDR3s include the opening cysteine and the closing phenylalanine or tryptophan. The order of the fields is CDR3 protein, CDR3 DNA, J gene, V gene, CDR3 length, D gene, clone size. A D gene is named only where the DNA matches it firmly. Clone size is not always given. Where it is, it says once, few, many or a class for expanded clones.

CASSSNRVVGNTIYF,TGTGCCAGCAGTTCCAACAGGGTGGTTGGAAACACCATATATTTT,TRBJ1-3,TRBV6-6,15,-,-
CASSFVAEETQYF,TGTGCCAGCAGCTTCGTAGCGGAAGAGACCCAGTACTTC,TRBJ2-5,TRBV7-2,13,-,-
CASSHNGGGAPGELFF,TGCGCCAGCAGCCACAATGGCGGGGGGGCCCCCGGGGAGCTGTTTTTT,TRBJ2-2,TRBV5-1,16,TRBD2,-
CASSEARTAAYEQYF,TGTGCCAGCAGTGAAGCGCGGACGGCAGCCTACGAGCAGTACTTC,TRBJ2-7,TRBV6-1,15,-,-
CASSERQGVIEKLFF,TGTGCCAGCAGCGAGAGACAGGGCGTCATAGAAAAACTGTTTTTT,TRBJ1-4,TRBV7-9,15,TRBD1,-
CASSFFRDRGRYTEAFF,TGTGCCAGCAGCTTCTTCCGGGACAGGGGCCGGTACACTGAAGCTTTCTTT,TRBJ1-1,TRBV5-5,17,TRBD1,-
CASSESGLRLAYGYTF,TGTGCCAGCAGTGAATCGGGGTTAAGGTTGGCCTATGGCTACACCTTC,TRBJ1-2,TRBV6-1,16,-,-
CASSDGNYGYTF,TGCGCCAGCAGCGACGGTAACTATGGCTACACCTTC,TRBJ1-2,TRBV5-1,12,-,-
CAWSVLGAGDTEAFF,TGTGCCTGGAGTGTACTGGGGGCTGGGGACACTGAAGCTTTCTTT,TRBJ1-1,TRBV30,15,-,-
CASSPGTANTIYF,TGTGCCAGTTCCCCGGGCACCGCAAACACCATATATTTT,TRBJ1-3,TRBV19,13,-,-
CASSQDEGENQPQHF,TGTGCCAGCAGCCAAGATGAGGGCGAGAATCAGCCCCAGCATTTT,TRBJ1-5,TRBV4-2,15,-,-
CASSFSSDSGNTIYF,TGTGCCAGCAGCTTCTCTTCGGATTCTGGAAACACCATATATTTT,TRBJ1-3,TRBV11-3,15,-,-
CASSPEGQGVWYF,TGTGCCAGCAGCCCAGAAGGGCAAGGCGTATGGTATTTT,TRBJ1-3,TRBV7-9,13,-,-
CASSQAGPLAGNEQFF,TGTGCCAGCAGCCAGGCGGGACCCCTCGCCGGCAATGAGCAGTTCTTC,TRBJ2-1,TRBV3-1/TRBV3-2,16,-,-
CASSQKFSDSPLHF,TGCGCCAGCAGCCAAAAGTTTAGCGATTCACCCCTCCACTTT,TRBJ1-6,TRBV4-1,14,-,-
CASSQEKRDTDTQYF,TGCGCCAGCAGCCAAGAAAAACGGGATACAGATACGCAGTATTTT,TRBJ2-3,TRBV4-1,15,-,-
CASSVEGRVSEQYF,TGTGCCAGCAGCGTAGAGGGCAGGGTGTCCGAGCAGTACTTC,TRBJ2-7,TRBV9,14,-,once
CASSPPHRSNEQFF,TGTGCCAGCTCACCACCCCACAGGTCCAATGAGCAGTTCTTC,TRBJ2-1,TRBV18,14,-,-
CASSLFSQPQHF,TGTGCCAGCAGTTTATTCAGTCAGCCCCAGCATTTT,TRBJ1-5,TRBV12-3/TRBV12-4,12,-,-
CASSPDRATNEKLFF,TGTGCCAGCTCACCGGACCGTGCAACTAATGAAAAACTGTTTTTT,TRBJ1-4,TRBV18,15,-,few